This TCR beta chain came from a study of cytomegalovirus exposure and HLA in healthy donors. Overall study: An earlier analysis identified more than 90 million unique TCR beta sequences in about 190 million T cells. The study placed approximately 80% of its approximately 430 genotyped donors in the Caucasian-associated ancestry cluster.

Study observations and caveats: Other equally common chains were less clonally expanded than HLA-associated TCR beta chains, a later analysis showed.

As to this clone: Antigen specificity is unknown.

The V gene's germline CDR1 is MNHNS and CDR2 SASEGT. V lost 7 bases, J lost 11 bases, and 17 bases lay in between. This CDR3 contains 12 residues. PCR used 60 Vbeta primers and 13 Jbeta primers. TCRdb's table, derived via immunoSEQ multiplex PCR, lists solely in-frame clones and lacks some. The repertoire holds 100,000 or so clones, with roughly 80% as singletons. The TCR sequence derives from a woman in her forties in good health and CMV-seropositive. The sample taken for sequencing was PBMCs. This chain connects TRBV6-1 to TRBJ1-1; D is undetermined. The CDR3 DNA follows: TGTGCCAGCACCCTGACACTCGGGAGGGCTTTCTTT. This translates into CASTLTLGRAFF.